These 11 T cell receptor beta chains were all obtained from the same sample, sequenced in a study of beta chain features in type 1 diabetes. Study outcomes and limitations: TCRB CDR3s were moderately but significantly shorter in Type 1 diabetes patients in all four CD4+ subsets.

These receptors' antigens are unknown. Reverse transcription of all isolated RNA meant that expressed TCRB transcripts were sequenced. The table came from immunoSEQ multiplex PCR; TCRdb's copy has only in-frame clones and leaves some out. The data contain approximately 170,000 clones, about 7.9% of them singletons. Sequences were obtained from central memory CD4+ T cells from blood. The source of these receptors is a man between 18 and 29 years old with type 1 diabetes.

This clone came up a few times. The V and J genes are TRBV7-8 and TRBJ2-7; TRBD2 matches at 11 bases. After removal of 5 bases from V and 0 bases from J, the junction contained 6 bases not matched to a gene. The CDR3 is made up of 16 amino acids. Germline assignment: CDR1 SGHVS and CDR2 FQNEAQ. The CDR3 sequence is CASSPSLAGASYEQYF. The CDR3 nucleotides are TGTGCCAGCAGCCCATCACTAGCGGGGGCCTCCTACGAGCAGTACTTC.

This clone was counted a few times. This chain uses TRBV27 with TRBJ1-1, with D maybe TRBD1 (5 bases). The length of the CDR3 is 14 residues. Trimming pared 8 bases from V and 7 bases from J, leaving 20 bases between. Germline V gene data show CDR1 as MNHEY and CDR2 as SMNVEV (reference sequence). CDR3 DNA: TGTGCCAGCTCCCACCGACAGTTGCCCTTTGAAGCTTTCTTT. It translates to CASSHRQLPFEAFF.

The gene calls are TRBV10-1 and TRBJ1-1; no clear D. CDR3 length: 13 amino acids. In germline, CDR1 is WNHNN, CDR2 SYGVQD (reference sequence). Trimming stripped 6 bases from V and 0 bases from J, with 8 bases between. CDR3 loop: CASSDNMNTEAFF. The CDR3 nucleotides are TGCGCCAGCAGCGACAATATGAACACTGAAGCTTTCTTT.

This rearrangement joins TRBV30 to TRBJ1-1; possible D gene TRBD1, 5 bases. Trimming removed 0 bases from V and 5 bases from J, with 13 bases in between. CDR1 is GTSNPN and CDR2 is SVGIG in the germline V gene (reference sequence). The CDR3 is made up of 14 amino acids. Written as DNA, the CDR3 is TGTGCCTGGAGTGTACGGCTCGGACAAACTGAAGCTTTCTTT. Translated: CAWSVRLGQTEAFF.

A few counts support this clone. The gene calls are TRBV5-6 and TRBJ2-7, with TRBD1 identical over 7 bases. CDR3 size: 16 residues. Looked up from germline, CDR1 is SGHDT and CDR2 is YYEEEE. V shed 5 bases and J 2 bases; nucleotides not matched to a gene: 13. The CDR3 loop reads CASSYNRGFPTYEQYF. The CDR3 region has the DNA TGTGCCAGCAGTTACAACAGGGGCTTTCCCACCTACGAGCAGTACTTC.

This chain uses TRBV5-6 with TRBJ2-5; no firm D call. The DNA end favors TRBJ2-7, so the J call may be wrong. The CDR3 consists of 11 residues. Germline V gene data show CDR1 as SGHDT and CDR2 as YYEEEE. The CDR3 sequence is CASSQAYEQYF. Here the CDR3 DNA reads TGTGCCAGCAGCCAGGCCTACGAGCAGTACTTC.

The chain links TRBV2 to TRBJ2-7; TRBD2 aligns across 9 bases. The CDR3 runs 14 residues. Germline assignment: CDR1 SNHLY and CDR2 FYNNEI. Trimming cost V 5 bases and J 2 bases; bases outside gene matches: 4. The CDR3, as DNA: TGTGCCAGCAGTTGGGCTAGCGGGGCCTACGAGCAGTACTTC. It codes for CASSWASGAYEQYF.

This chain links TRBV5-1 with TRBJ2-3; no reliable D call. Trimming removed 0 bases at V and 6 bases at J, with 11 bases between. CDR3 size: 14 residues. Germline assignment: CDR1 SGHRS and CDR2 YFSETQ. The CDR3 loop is CASSLVQAMDTQYF. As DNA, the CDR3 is TGCGCCAGCAGCTTGGTGCAGGCTATGGATACGCAGTATTTT.

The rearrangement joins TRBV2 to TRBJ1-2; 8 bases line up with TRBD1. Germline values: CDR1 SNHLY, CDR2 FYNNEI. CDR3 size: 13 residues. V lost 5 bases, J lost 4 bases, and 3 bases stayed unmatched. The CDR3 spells CASSRQGAYGYTF. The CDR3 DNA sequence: TGTGCCAGCAGTCGCCAGGGGGCCTATGGCTACACCTTC.

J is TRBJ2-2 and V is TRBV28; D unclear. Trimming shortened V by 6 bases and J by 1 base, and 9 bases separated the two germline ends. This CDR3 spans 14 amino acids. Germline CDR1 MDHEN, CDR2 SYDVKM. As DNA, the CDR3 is TGTGCCAGCAGGCCCACTTGGAACACCGGGGAGCTGTTTTTT. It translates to CASRPTWNTGELFF.

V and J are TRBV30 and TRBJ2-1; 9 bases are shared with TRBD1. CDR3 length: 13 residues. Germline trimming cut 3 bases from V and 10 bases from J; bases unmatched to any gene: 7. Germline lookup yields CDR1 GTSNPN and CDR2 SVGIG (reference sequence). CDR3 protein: CAWSRRTGGEQFF. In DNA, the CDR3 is TGTGCCTGGAGCAGACGTACAGGGGGCGAGCAGTTCTTC.